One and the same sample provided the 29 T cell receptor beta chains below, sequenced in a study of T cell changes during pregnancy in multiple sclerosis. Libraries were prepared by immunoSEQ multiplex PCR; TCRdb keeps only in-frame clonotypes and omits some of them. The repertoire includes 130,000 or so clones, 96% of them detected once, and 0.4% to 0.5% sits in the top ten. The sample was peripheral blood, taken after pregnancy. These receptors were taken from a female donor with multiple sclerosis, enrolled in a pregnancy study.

The CDR3 nucleotides read TGCGCCAGCAGCTTCGGGAGTTTGTCAGGGCGGGAAAAACTGTTTTTT. Protein product: CASSFGSLSGREKLFF. The chain recombines TRBV5-1 with TRBJ1-4; D is perhaps TRBD1 (5 bases). The CDR3 sequence is 16 residues long. The germline V gene has CDR1 SGHRS and CDR2 YFSETQ. V lost 2 bases and J lost 8, with 19 bases in between.

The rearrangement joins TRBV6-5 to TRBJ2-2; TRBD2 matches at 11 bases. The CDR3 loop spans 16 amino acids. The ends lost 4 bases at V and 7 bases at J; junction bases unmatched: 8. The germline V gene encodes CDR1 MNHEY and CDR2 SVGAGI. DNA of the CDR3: TGTGCCAGCAGTTCGGGACTAGCGGCGTGGGGCGGGGAGCTGTTTTTT. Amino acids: CASSSGLAAWGGELFF.

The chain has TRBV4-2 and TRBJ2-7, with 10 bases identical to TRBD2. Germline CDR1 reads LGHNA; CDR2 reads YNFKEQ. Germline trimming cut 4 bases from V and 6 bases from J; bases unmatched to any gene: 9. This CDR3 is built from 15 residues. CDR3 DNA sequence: TGTGCCAGCAGCCCTAGCGGGAGTATGGTATCCGAGCAGTACTTC. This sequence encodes CASSPSGSMVSEQYF.

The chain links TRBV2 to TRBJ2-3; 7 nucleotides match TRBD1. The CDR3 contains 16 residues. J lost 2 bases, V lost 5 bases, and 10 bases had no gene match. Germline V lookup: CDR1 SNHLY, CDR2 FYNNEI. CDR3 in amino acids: CASSRWTGVTTDTQYF. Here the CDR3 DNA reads TGTGCCAGCAGTAGATGGACAGGCGTTACCACAGATACGCAGTATTTT.

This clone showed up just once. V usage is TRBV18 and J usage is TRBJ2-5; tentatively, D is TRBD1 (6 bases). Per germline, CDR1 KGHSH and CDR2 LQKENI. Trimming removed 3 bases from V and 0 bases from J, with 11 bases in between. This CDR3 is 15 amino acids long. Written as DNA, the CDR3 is TGTGCCAGCTCACCGGACAGATTGTACCAAGAGACCCAGTACTTC. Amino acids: CASSPDRLYQETQYF.

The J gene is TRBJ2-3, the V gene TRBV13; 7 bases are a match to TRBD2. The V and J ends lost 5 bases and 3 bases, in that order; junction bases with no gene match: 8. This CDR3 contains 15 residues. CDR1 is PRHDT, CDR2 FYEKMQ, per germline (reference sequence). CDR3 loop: CASSLLGGPTDTQYF. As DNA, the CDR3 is TGTGCCAGCAGCCTCCTGGGAGGGCCAACAGATACGCAGTATTTT.

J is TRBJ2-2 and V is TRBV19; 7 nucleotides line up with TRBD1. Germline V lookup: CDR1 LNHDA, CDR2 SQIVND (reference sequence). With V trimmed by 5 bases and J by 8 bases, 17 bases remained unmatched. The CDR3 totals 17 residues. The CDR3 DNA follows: TGTGCCAGTAGTGTCACGCCCCAACGAGGGGGCAGAGGGGAGCTGTTTTTT. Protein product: CASSVTPQRGGRGELFF.

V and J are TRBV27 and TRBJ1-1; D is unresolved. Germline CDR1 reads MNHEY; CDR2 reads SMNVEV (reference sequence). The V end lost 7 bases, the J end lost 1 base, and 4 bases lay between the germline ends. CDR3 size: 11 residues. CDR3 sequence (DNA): TGTGCCAGCAAGAGGAACACTGAAGCTTTCTTT. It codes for CASKRNTEAFF.

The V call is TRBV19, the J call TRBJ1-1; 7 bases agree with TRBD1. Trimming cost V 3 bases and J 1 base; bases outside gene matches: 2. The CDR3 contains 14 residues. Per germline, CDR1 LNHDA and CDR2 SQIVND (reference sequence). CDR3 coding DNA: TGTGCCAGTAGTATTTCAGGGGGGAACACTGAAGCTTTCTTT. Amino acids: CASSISGGNTEAFF.

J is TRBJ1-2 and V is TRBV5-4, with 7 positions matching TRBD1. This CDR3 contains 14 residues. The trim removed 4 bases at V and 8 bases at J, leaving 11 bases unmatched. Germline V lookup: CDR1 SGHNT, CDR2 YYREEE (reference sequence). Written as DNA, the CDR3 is TGTGCCAGCAGCCCCAACAGGGGAATCCAGGGCTACACCTTC. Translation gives CASSPNRGIQGYTF.

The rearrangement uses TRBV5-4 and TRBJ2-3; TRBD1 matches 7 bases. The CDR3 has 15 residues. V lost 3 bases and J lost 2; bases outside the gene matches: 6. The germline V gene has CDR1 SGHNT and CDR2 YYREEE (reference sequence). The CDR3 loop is CASSWQTGNTDTQYF. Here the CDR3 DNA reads TGTGCCAGCAGCTGGCAGACAGGGAACACAGATACGCAGTATTTT.

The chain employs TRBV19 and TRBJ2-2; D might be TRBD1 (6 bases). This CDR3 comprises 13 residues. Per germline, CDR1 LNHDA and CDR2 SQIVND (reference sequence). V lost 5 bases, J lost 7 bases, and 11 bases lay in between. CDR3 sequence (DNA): TGTGCCAGTAGTGTACAGGGCCTCGGGGAGCTGTTTTTT. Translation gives CASSVQGLGELFF.

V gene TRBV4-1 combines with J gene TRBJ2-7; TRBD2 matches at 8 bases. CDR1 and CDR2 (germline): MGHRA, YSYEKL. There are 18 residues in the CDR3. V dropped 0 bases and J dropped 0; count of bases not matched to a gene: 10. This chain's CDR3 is CASSQEDIVTSASYEQYF. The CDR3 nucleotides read TGCGCCAGCAGCCAAGAAGATATAGTGACTAGCGCCTCCTACGAGCAGTACTTC.

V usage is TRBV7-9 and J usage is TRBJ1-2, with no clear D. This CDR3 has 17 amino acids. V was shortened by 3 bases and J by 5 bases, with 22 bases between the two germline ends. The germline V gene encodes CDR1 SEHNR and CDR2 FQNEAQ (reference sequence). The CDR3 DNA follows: TGTGCCAGCAGCTTGGTAGGCAGGAGGGATTTGTGGTATGGCTACACCTTC. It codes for CASSLVGRRDLWYGYTF.

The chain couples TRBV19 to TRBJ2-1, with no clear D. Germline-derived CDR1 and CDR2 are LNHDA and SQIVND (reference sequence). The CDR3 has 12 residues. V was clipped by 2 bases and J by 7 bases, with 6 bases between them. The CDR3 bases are TGTGCCAGTAGTATATCTTTGAATGAGCAGTTCTTC. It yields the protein CASSISLNEQFF.

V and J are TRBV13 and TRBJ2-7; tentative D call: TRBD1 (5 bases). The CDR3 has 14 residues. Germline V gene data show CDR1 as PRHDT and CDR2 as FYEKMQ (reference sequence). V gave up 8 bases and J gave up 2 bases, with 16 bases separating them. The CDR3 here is CASHQGSDPYEQYF. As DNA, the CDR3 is TGTGCCAGCCACCAGGGAAGCGATCCCTACGAGCAGTACTTC.

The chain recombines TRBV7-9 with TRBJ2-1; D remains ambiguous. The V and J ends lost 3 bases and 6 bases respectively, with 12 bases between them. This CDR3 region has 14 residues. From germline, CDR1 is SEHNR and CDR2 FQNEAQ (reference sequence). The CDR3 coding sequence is TGTGCCAGCAGCTTCTCGGCAGGTGGCAATGAGCAGTTCTTC. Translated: CASSFSAGGNEQFF.

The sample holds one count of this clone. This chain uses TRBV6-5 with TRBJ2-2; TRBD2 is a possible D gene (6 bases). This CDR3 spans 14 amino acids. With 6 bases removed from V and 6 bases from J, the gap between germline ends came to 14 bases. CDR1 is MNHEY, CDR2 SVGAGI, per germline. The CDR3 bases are TGTGCCAGCAGGGCGGTCTCGGGGGCCGGGGAGCTGTTTTTT. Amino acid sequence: CASRAVSGAGELFF.

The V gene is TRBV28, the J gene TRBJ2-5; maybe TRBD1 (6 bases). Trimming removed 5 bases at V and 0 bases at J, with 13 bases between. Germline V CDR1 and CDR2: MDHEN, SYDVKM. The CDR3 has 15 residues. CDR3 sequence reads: CASSPGTTHQETQYF. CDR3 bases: TGTGCCAGCAGTCCCGGGACAACACACCAAGAGACCCAGTACTTC.

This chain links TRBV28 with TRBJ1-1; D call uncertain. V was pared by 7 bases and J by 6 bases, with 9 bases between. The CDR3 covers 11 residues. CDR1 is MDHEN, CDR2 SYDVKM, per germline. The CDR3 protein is CASISWPEAFF. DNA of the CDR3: TGTGCCAGCATATCTTGGCCTGAAGCTTTCTTT.

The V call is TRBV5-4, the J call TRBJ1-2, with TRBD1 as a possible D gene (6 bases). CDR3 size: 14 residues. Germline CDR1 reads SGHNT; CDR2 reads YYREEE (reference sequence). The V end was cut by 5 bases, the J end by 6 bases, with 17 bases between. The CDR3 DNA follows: TGTGCCAGCAGGCAGGGGAACTGGGCTGATGGCTACACCTTC. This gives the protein CASRQGNWADGYTF. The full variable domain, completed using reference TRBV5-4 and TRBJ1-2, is ETGVTQSPTHLIKTRGQQVTLRCSSQSGHNTVSWYQQALGQGPQFIFQYYREEENGRGNFPPRFSGLQFPNYSSELNVNALELDDSALYLCASRQGNWADGYTFGSGTRLTVV.

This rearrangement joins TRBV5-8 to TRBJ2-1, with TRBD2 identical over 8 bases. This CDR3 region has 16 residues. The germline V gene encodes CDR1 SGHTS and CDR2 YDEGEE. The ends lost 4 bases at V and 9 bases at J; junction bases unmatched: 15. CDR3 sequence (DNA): TGTGCCAGCAGCGGCGGGACTAGGGGGGTGGATGGTGAGCAGTTCTTC. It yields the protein CASSGGTRGVDGEQFF.

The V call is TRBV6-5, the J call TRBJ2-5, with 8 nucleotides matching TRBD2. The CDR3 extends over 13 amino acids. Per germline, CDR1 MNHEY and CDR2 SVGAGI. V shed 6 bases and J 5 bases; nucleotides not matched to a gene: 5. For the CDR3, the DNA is TGTGCCAGCAGACGTCGGGGGGGGGAGACCCAGTACTTC. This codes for CASRRRGGETQYF.

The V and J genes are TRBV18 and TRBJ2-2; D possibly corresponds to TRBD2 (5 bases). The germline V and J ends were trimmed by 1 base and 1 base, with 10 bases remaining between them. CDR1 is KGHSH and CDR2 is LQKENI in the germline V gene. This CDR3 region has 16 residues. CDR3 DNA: TGTGCCAGCTCACCACGCAGCGGAGGGAACACCGGGGAGCTGTTTTTT. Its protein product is CASSPRSGGNTGELFF.

The CDR3 loop is CASSSYRGSGANVLTF. The CDR3 DNA reads TGTGCCAGCAGCTCGTACAGGGGCTCTGGGGCCAACGTCCTGACTTTC. The V gene is TRBV7-2, the J gene TRBJ2-6, with 7 positions matching TRBD1. CDR3 length equals 16 residues. J gave up 0 bases and V 4 bases, and 3 bases lay outside the gene matches. Germline lookup yields CDR1 SGHTA and CDR2 FQGNSA. Looking up the rest from reference TRBV7-2 and TRBJ2-6 gives the full variable domain: GAGVSQSPSNKVTEKGKDVELRCDPISGHTALYWYRQSLGQGLEFLIYFQGNSAPDKSGLPSDRFSAERTGGSVSTLTIQRTQQEDSAVYLCASSSYRGSGANVLTFGAGSRLTVL.

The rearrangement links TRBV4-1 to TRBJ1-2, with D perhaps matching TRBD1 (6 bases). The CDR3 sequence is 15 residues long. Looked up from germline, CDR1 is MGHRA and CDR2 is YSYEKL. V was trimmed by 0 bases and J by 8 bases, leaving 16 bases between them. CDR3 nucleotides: TGCGCCAGCAGCCAAGATCCACAGGGCACGAGAGGCTACACCTTC. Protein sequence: CASSQDPQGTRGYTF.

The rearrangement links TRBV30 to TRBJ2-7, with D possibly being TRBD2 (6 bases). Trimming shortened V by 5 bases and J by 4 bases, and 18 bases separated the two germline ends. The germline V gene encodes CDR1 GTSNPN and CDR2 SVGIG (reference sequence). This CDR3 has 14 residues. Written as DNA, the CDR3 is TGTGCCTGGCTAAATATGCGGGGAAAGTACGAGCAGTACTTC. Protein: CAWLNMRGKYEQYF.

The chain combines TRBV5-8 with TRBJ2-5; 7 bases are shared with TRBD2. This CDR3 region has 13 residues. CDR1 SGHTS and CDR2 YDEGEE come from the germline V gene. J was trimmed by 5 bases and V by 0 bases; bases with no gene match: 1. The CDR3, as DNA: TGTGCCAGCAGCTTGGCCGGGGGGGAGACCCAGTACTTC. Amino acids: CASSLAGGETQYF.

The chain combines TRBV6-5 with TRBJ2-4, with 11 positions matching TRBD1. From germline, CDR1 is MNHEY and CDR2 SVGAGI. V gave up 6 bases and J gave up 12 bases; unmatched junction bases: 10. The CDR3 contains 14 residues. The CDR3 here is CASSPRDRGADQYF. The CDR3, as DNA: TGTGCCAGCAGCCCGAGGGACAGGGGGGCGGATCAGTACTTC.